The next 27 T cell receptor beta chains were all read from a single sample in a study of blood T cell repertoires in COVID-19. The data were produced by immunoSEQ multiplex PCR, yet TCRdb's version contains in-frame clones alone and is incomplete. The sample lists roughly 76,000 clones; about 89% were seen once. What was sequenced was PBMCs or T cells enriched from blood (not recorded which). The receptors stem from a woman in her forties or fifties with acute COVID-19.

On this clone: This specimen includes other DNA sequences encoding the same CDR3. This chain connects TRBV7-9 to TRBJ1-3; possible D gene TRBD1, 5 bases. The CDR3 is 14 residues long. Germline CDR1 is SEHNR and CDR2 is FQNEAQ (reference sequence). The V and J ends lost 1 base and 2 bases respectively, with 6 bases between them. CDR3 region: CASSLGGPGNTIYF. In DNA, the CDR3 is TGTGCCAGCAGCTTAGGGGGCCCTGGAAACACCATATATTTT. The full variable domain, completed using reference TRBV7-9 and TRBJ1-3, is DTGVSQNPRHKITKRGQNVTFRCDPISEHNRLYWYRQTLGQGPEFLTYFQNEAQLEKSRLLSDRFSAERPKGSFSTLEIQRTEQGDSAMYLCASSLGGPGNTIYFGEGSWLTVV.

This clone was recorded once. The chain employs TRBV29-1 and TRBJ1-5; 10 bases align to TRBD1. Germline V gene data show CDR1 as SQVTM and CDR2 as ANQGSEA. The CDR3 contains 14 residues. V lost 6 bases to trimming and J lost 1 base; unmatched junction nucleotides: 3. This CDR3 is CSVGQGVSNQPQHF. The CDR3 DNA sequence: TGCAGCGTCGGACAGGGGGTAAGCAATCAGCCCCAGCATTTT.

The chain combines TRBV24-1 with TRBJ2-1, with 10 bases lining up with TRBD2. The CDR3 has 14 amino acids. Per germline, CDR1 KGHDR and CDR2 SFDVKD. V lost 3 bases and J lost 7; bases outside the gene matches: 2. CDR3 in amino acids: CATSDASGGNEQFF. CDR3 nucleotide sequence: TGTGCCACCAGTGATGCTAGCGGGGGTAATGAGCAGTTCTTC.

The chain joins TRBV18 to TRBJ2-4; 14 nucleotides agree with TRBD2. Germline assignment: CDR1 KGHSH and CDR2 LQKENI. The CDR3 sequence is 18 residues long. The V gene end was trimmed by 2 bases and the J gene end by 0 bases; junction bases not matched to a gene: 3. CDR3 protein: CASSPGLAGGLAKNIQYF. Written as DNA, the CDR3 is TGTGCCAGCTCACCAGGACTAGCGGGAGGTCTAGCCAAAAACATTCAGTACTTC.

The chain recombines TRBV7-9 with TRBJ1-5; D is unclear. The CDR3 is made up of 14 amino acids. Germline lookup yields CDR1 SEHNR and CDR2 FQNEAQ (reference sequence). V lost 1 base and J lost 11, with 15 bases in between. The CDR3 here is CASSLGGLGSAQHF. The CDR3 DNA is TGTGCCAGCAGCTTAGGAGGATTAGGGAGTGCCCAGCATTTT.

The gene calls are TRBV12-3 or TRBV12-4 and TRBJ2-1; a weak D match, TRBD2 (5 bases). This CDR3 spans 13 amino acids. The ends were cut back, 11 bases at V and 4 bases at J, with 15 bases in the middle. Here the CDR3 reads CAESHGVYNEQFF. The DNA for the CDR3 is TGTGCCGAGAGCCACGGGGTTTACAATGAGCAGTTCTTC.

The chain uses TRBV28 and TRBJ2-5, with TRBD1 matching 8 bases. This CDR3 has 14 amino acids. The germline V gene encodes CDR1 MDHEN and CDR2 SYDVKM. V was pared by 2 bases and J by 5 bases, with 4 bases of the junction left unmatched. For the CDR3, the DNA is TGTGCCAGCAGTTTACCGCAGGGGGCTGAGACCCAGTACTTC. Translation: CASSLPQGAETQYF. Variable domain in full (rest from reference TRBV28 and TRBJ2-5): DVKVTQSSRYLVKRTGEKVFLECVQDMDHENMFWYRQDPGLGLRLIYFSYDVKMKEKGDIPEGYSVSREKKERFSLILESASTNQTSMYLCASSLPQGAETQYFGPGTRLLVL.

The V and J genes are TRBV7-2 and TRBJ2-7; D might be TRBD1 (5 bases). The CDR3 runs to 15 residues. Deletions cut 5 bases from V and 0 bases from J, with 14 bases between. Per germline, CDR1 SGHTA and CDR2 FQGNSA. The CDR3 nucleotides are TGTGCCAGCAGCCATGGTACAGGTGTCTCCTACGAGCAGTACTTC. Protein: CASSHGTGVSYEQYF.

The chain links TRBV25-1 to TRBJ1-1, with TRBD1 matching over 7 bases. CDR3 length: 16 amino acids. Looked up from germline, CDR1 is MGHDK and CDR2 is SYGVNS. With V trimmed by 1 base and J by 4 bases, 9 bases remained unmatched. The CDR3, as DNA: TGTGCCAGCAGTGAATGGCAGGGGGGAAGGGGCACTGAAGCTTTCTTT. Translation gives CASSEWQGGRGTEAFF.

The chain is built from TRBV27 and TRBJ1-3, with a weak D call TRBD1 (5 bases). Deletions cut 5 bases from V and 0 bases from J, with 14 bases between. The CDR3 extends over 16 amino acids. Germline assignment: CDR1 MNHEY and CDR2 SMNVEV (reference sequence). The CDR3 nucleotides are TGTGCCAGCAGTCGTATTGGGGGGGTCTCTGGAAACACCATATATTTT. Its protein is CASSRIGGVSGNTIYF.

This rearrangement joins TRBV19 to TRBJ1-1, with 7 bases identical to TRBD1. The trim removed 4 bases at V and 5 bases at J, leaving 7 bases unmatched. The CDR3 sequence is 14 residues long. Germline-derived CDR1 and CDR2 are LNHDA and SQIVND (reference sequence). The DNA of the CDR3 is TGTGCCAGTAGTACCAACAGGGGAGGTACTGAAGCTTTCTTT. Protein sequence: CASSTNRGGTEAFF. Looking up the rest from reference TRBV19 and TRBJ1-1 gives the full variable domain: DGGITQSPKYLFRKEGQNVTLSCEQNLNHDAMYWYRQDPGQGLRLIYYSQIVNDFQKGDIAEGYSVSREKKESFPLTVTSAQKNPTAFYLCASSTNRGGTEAFFGQGTRLTVV.

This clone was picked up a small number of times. CDR3 protein: CSVALTGGAGYTF. The CDR3 region has the DNA TGCAGCGTTGCCCTGACAGGGGGCGCGGGCTACACCTTC. The chain recombines TRBV29-1 with TRBJ1-2; 10 bases match TRBD1. The V and J ends lost 4 bases and 8 bases, in that order; junction bases with no gene match: 7. Germline values: CDR1 SQVTM, CDR2 ANQGSEA. The CDR3 has 13 residues.

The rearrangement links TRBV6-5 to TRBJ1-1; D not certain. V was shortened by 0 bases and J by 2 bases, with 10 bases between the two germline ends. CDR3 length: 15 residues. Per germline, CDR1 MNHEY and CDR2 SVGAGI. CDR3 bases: TGTGCCAGCAGTTACTCGGGAGGAGTCAACACTGAAGCTTTCTTT. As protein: CASSYSGGVNTEAFF.

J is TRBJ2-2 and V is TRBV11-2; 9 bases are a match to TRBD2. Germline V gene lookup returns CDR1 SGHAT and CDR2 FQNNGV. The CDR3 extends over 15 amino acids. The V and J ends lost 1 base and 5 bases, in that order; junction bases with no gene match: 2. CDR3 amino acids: CASSLVAGGTGELFF. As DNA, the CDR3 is TGTGCCAGCAGCTTAGTCGCGGGAGGGACCGGGGAGCTGTTTTTT.

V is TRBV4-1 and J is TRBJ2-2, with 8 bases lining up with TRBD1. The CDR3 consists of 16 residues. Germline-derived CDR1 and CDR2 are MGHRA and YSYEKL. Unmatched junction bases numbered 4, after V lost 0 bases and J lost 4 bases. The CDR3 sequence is CASSQERTGRTGELFF. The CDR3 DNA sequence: TGCGCCAGCAGCCAAGAAAGGACAGGGCGCACCGGGGAGCTGTTTTTT.

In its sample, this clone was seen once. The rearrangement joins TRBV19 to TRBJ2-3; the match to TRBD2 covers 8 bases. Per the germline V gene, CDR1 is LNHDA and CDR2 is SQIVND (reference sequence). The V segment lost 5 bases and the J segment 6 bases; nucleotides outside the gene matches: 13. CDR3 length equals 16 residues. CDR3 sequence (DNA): TGTGCCAGTAGTCATTTCGCCGGGACTAGTTCGGATACGCAGTATTTT. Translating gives CASSHFAGTSSDTQYF.

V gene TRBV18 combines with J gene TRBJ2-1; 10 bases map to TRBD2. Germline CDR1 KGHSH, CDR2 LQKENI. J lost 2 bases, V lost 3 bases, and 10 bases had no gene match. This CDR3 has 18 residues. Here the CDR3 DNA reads TGTGCCAGCTCACCCCAGCCTAGCGGGAGCACTACCTACAATGAGCAGTTCTTC. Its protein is CASSPQPSGSTTYNEQFF. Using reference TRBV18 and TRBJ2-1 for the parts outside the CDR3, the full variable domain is NAGVMQNPRHLVRRRGQEARLRCSPMKGHSHVYWYRQLPEEGLKFMVYLQKENIIDESGMPKERFSAEFPKEGPSILRIQQVVRGDSAAYFCASSPQPSGSTTYNEQFFGPGTRLTVL.

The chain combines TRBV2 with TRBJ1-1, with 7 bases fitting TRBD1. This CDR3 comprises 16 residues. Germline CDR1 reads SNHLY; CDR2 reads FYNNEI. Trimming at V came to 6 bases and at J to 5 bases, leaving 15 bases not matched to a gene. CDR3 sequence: CASRADRERDRTEAFF. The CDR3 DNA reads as TGTGCCAGCAGAGCCGACAGGGAAAGGGATCGAACTGAAGCTTTCTTT.

The CDR3 nucleotides read TGTGCCAGCAGTGATCCAGGGGGCAATAAAAACTATGGCTACACCTTC. The encoded protein is CASSDPGGNKNYGYTF. V gene TRBV25-1 combines with J gene TRBJ1-2; 8 bases are a match to TRBD1. The CDR3 contains 16 residues. V shed 3 bases and J 2 bases; nucleotides not matched to a gene: 8. CDR1 is MGHDK and CDR2 is SYGVNS in the germline V gene.

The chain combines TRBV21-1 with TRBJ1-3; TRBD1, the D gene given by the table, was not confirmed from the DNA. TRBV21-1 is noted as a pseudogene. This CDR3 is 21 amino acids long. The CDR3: CASSKLYWDRRSCASGNTIYF. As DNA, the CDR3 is TGTGCCAGCAGCAAATTATATTGGGACAGGCGATCCTGCGCGTCTGGAAACACCATATATTTT.

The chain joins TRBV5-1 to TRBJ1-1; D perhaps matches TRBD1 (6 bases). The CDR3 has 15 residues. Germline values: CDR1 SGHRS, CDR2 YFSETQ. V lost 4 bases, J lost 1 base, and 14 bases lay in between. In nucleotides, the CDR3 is TGCGCCAGCAGCGAACAGGGTTATGAGAACACTGAAGCTTTCTTT. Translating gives CASSEQGYENTEAFF.

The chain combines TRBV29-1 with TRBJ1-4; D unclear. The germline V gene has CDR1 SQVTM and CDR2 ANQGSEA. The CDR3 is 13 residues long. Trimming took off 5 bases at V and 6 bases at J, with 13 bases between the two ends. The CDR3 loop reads CSVTLSLYEKLFF. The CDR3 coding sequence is TGCAGCGTTACTTTGTCTTTGTATGAAAAACTGTTTTTT.

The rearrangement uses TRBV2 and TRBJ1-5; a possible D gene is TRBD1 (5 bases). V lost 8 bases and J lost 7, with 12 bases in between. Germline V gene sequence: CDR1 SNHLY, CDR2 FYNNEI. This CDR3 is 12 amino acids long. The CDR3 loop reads CASGAGNQPQHF. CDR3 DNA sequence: TGTGCCAGCGGGGCAGGGAACCAGCCCCAGCATTTT.

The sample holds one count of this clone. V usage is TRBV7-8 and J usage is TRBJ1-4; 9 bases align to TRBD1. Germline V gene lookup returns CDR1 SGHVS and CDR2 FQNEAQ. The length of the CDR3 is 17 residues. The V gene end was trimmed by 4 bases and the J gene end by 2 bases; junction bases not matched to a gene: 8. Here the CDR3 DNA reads TGTGCCAGCAGCTCCCCCCTACAGGGGGCGACTAATGAAAAACTGTTTTTT. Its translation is CASSSPLQGATNEKLFF.

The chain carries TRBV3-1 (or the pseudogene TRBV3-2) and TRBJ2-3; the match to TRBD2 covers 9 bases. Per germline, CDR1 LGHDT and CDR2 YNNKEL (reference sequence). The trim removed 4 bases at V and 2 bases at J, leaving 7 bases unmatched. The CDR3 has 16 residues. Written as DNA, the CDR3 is TGTGCCAGCAGCCCCGTAGCGGGAGCTTTCACAGATACGCAGTATTTT. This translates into CASSPVAGAFTDTQYF.

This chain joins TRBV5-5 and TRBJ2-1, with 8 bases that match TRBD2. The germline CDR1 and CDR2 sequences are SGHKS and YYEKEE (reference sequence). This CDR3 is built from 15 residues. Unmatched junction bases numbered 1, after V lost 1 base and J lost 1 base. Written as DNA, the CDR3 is TGTGCCAGCAGCTTGCGGGAGGGATCCTACAATGAGCAGTTCTTC. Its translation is CASSLREGSYNEQFF.

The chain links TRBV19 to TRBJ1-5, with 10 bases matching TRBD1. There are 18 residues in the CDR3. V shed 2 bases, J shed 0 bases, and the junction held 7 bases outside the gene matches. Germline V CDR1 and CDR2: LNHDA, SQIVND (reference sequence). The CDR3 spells CASSIQGDRGDSNQPQHF. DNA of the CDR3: TGTGCCAGTAGTATACAGGGGGACAGGGGCGATAGCAATCAGCCCCAGCATTTT.